Shown below are 17 T cell receptor beta chains from a single sample sequenced in a study of breast tumors, draining lymph nodes, adjacent tissues. Samples came from axillary lymph nodes draining the breast cancer. TCRdb ran MiXCR on the multiplex PCR reads and lists one entry per CDR3 protein. The sample shows around 130,000 distinct CDR3 sequences, roughly 20% of them seen only once. The sequencing sample was made of axillary lymph node tissue. These receptors originate from a female donor with breast cancer. Some clones in this sample may be carry-over from other donors' samples.

The chain recombines TRBV5-1 with TRBJ1-1; TRBD1 matches at 7 bases. The CDR3 covers 15 residues. V trimming: 4 bases; J trimming: 0 bases; junction bases outside the gene matches: 6. Germline V gene data show CDR1 as SGHRS and CDR2 as YFSETQ. The CDR3 protein is CASSDGTVMNTEAFF. The CDR3 nucleotides are TGCGCCAGCAGCGACGGGACAGTCATGAACACTGAAGCTTTCTTT.

This clonotype was counted many times. CDR3: CASSFPSASYNEQFF. The CDR3 coding sequence is TGTGCCAGCAGCTTCCCTAGCGCCTCCTACAATGAGCAGTTCTTC. The V call is TRBV7-9, the J call TRBJ2-1; TRBD2 is a possible D gene (6 bases). Trimming shortened V by 3 bases and J by 0 bases, and 9 bases separated the two germline ends. Germline V CDR1 and CDR2: SEHNR, FQNEAQ (reference sequence). This CDR3 comprises 15 residues. Variable domain in full (rest from reference TRBV7-9 and TRBJ2-1): DTGVSQNPRHKITKRGQNVTFRCDPISEHNRLYWYRQTLGQGPEFLTYFQNEAQLEKSRLLSDRFSAERPKGSFSTLEIQRTEQGDSAMYLCASSFPSASYNEQFFGPGTRLTVL.

A word on this clonotype: A much larger clone sits a single nucleotide away, making a read error possible. The missing conserved phenylalanine or tryptophan at the end of this CDR3 makes a read error likely. V and J are TRBV10-3 and TRBJ2-3, with D possibly being TRBD1 or TRBD2 (5 bases each). Germline V gives CDR1 ENHRY, CDR2 SYGVKD. The CDR3 has 14 residues. Trimming left V 10 bases short and J 5 bases short, with 19 bases between. The CDR3 here is CATSWGRGEDTQYL. CDR3 bases: TGTGCCACCTCTTGGGGGAGAGGAGAAGATACGCAGTATCTT.

This clonotype occurred many times. This chain joins TRBV20-1 and TRBJ2-7, with 7 bases that match TRBD1. Per the germline V gene, CDR1 is DFQATT and CDR2 is SNEGSKA (reference sequence). J was trimmed by 1 base and V by 6 bases; bases with no gene match: 6. This CDR3 has 13 amino acids. As DNA, the CDR3 is TGCAGTGCGGCGACAGGGTCTTCCTACGAGCAGTACTTC. Protein sequence: CSAATGSSYEQYF.

This clonotype has ten or more counts. The rearrangement uses TRBV12-3 or TRBV12-4 and TRBJ2-5, with 8 bases lining up with TRBD1. CDR3 length equals 13 residues. After removal of 6 bases from V and 5 bases from J, the junction contained 5 bases not matched to a gene. The CDR3 here is CASRRTGRETQYF. In DNA, the CDR3 is TGTGCCAGCAGGAGGACAGGGCGTGAGACCCAGTACTTC.

This clonotype has a count of ten or more. This chain uses TRBV19 with TRBJ2-5, with 10 bases fitting TRBD1. From germline, CDR1 is LNHDA and CDR2 SQIVND (reference sequence). J lost 5 bases, V lost 9 bases, and 9 bases had no gene match. CDR3 size: 14 residues. CDR3 nucleotide sequence: TGTGCCAGCGGGACAGGGGCGGTCCAGGAGACCCAGTACTTC. This translates into CASGTGAVQETQYF.

This clonotype was recorded many times. The chain carries TRBV5-1 and TRBJ2-1; 9 positions match TRBD1. CDR3 length: 14 residues. The germline CDR1 and CDR2 sequences are SGHRS and YFSETQ. J lost 4 bases, V lost 5 bases, and 4 bases had no gene match. This CDR3 reads CASRGGTGYNEQFF. The DNA for the CDR3 is TGCGCCAGCAGAGGGGGGACAGGGTACAATGAGCAGTTCTTC.

Remarks on this clonotype: The DNA is omitted, as the CDR3 cannot be located on it reliably, and the CDR3 follows TCRdb's listing. This chain uses TRBV10-3 with TRBJ2-3; TRBD2 is the table's D call, not checked against the DNA. The V gene's germline CDR1 is ENHRY and CDR2 SYGVKD. From its first to its last residue, the CDR3 has 24 amino acids. The CDR3 here is CAISDSGFYLCAWRLAGGTDTQYF.

This clonotype was seen repeatedly, ten times or more. CDR3 in DNA: TGTGCCAGTAGGCCTATGGGGGGACAGTCATGGGAGCAGTTCTTC. This encodes CASRPMGGQSWEQFF. The chain is built from TRBV19 and TRBJ2-1; possibly TRBD1 for D (7 bases). V was cut by 6 bases and J by 10 bases, with 22 bases left in between. Per germline, CDR1 LNHDA and CDR2 SQIVND (reference sequence). This CDR3 comprises 15 residues.

This clonotype was counted many times. The J gene is TRBJ2-1, the V gene TRBV7-9; D is perhaps TRBD1 (7 bases). V dropped 2 bases and J dropped 10 bases, with 18 bases sitting between them. Germline CDR1 and CDR2: SEHNR and FQNEAQ (reference sequence). This CDR3 contains 15 residues. CDR3 amino acids: CASSLRRDSPWEQFF. The CDR3 nucleotides read TGTGCCAGCAGCTTAAGGAGGGACAGCCCCTGGGAGCAGTTCTTC.

This clonotype occurred a few times. A much larger clone is a single base away; this may be a read error. The V call is TRBV20-1, the J call TRBJ2-1, with D tentatively TRBD1 or TRBD2 (5 bases each). The V end lost 6 bases, the J end lost 3 bases, and 18 bases lay between the germline ends. This CDR3 region has 15 residues. Germline V CDR1 and CDR2: DFQATT, SNEGSKA (reference sequence). In nucleotides, the CDR3 is TGCAGTGCCCGATTCATGGTGGGGGACTACAATGAGCAGTTCTTC. Its protein product is CSARFMVGDYNEQFF.

This clonotype was observed many times. This chain uses TRBV28 with TRBJ1-6, with D possibly TRBD1 on 6 matching bases. V lost 6 bases, J lost 10 bases, and 19 bases lay in between. The germline V gene encodes CDR1 MDHEN and CDR2 SYDVKM. This CDR3 contains 15 residues. The DNA of the CDR3 is TGTGCCAGCAGCCCTCTCGGGACATTTGCCTCACCCCTCCACTTT. Translating gives CASSPLGTFASPLHF.

The genes are TRBV5-4 and TRBJ2-5, with a possible D match to TRBD1 (6 bases). This CDR3 is built from 15 residues. Germline V CDR1 and CDR2: SGHNT, YYREEE (reference sequence). The V and J ends lost 3 bases and 1 base respectively, with 13 bases between them. CDR3 nucleotide sequence: TGTGCCAGCAGCTCGAAACAGGGCTCCCAAGAGACCCAGTACTTC. Encoded protein: CASSSKQGSQETQYF.

This clonotype was seen a handful of times. The J gene is TRBJ2-5, the V gene TRBV25-1; D gene ambiguous. CDR1 MGHDK and CDR2 SYGVNS come from the germline V gene. V lost 2 bases, J lost 5 bases, and 12 bases lay in between. The CDR3 contains 14 residues. In DNA form, the CDR3 reads TGTGCCAGCAGTGAACTAGTAGTTCCGGAGACCCAGTACTTC. Translating it yields CASSELVVPETQYF.

The table lists this clonotype with many counts. V is TRBV20-1 and J is TRBJ2-1; TRBD2 aligns across 14 bases. The CDR3 spans 15 residues. Germline CDR1 reads DFQATT; CDR2 reads SNEGSKA (reference sequence). V trimming: 0 bases; J trimming: 9 bases; junction bases outside the gene matches: 4. The CDR3 spells CSARDLGLAGVEQFF. The CDR3 DNA reads TGCAGTGCTAGAGACCTGGGACTAGCGGGAGTTGAGCAGTTCTTC.

This chain joins TRBV2 and TRBJ2-1, with TRBD2 matching 14 bases. J was trimmed by 9 bases and V by 6 bases; bases with no gene match: 13. CDR1 SNHLY and CDR2 FYNNEI come from the germline V gene. The CDR3 sequence is 17 residues long. CDR3 nucleotide sequence: TGTGCCAGCAGCAGACTAGCGGGAGGGCCGGGGAGCGGTGAGCAGTTCTTC. Encoded protein: CASSRLAGGPGSGEQFF.

The V and J genes are TRBV11-3 and TRBJ1-5; the D is unclear. The CDR3 runs to 18 residues. Trimming left V 7 bases short and J 0 bases short, with 22 bases between. Germline V gives CDR1 SGHNT, CDR2 YENEEA. CDR3 loop: CASNLYGALRDSNQPQHF. CDR3 coding DNA: TGTGCCAGCAATCTCTACGGAGCCCTCCGGGATAGCAATCAGCCCCAGCATTTT.